This T cell receptor beta chain was captured by sequencing in a study of OX40 agonist ivuxolimab in advanced cancers. Study-level background: Among those treated, three patients had partial responses, one with hepatocellular carcinoma and two with cutaneous melanoma. General study results and limits: A proportion of nonresponders additionally exhibited low normalized T-cell clonal expansion. In the 0.1 to 3.0 mg/kg range, CD4+ and CD8+ blood T cells had expanded clonally by week 6. Among the lowest peripheral clonal expansion occurred in 0.1-3.0 mg/kg partial responders.

Trimming stripped 4 bases from V and 5 bases from J, with 11 bases between. CDR1 is SGHVS and CDR2 is FQNEAQ in the germline V gene. The CDR3 has 13 amino acids. Sequencing used immunoSEQ multiplex PCR; TCRdb keeps in-frame clones, though not all of them. The sample includes tens of thousands of clones, 80% to 90% of them seen just once. Remarks on this clone: Antigen unknown.

This chain joins TRBV7-8 and TRBJ1-1; D gene unclear. The sequence was collected from an adult with an advanced solid tumor such as melanoma, head and neck, liver or kidney cancer. Source: CD4+ or CD8+ T cells sorted from blood, taken in a trial of the OX40 agonist ivuxolimab. The DNA of the CDR3 is TGTGCCAGCAGCTACTACAGTTCTACTGAAGCTTTCTTT. Its translation: CASSYYSSTEAFF.